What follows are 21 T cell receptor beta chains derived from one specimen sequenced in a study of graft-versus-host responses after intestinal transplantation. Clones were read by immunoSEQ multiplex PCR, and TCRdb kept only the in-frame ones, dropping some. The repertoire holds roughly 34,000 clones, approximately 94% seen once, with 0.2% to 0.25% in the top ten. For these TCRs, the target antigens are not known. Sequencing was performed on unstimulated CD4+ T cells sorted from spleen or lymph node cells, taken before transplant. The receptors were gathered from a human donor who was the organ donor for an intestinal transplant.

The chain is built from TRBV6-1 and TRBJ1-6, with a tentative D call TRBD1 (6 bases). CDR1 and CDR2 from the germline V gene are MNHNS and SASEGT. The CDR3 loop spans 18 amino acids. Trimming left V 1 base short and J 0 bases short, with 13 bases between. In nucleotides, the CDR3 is TGTGCCAGCAGTGAAGTGGGGGCCTTAAGCTCCTATAATTCACCCCTCCACTTT. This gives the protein CASSEVGALSSYNSPLHF.

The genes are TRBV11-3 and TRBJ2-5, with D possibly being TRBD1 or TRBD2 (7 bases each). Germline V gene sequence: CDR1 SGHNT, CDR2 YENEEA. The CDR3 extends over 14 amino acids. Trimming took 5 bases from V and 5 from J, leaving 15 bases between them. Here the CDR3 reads CASSAREGAETQYF. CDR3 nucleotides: TGTGCCAGCAGCGCCAGGGAGGGGGCGGAGACCCAGTACTTC.

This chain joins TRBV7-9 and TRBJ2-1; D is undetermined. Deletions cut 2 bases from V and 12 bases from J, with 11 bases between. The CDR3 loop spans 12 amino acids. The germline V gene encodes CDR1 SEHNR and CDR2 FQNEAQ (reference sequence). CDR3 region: CASSLLSGRQFF. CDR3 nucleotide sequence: TGTGCCAGCAGCTTACTCTCGGGTCGGCAGTTCTTC. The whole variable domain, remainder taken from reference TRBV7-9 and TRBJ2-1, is DTGVSQNPRHKITKRGQNVTFRCDPISEHNRLYWYRQTLGQGPEFLTYFQNEAQLEKSRLLSDRFSAERPKGSFSTLEIQRTEQGDSAMYLCASSLLSGRQFFGPGTRLTVL.

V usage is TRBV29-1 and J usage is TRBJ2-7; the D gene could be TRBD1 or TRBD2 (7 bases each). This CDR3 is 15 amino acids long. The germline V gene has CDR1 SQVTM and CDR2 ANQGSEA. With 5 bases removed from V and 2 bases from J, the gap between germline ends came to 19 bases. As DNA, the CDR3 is TGCAGCGTTACCCACCGGGACAGCGGGACCTACGAGCAGTACTTC. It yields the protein CSVTHRDSGTYEQYF.

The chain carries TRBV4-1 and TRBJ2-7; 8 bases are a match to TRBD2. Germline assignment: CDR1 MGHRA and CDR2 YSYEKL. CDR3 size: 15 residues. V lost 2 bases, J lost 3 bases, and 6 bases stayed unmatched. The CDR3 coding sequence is TGCGCCAGCAGCCAATTCTTCCGGGGGGGCTACGAGCAGTACTTC. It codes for CASSQFFRGGYEQYF.

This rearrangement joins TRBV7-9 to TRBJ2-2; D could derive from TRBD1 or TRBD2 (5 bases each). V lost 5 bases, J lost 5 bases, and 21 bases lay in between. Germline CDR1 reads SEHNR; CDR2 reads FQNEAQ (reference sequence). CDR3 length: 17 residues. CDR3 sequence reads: CASSPHTGAHITGELFF. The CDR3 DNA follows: TGTGCCAGCAGCCCACATACCGGGGCCCACATAACCGGGGAGCTGTTTTTT.

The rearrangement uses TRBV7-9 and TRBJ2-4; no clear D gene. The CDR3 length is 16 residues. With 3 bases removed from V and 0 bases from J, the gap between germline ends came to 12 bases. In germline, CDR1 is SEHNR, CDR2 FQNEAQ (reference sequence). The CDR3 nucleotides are TGTGCCAGCAGCTTCTGGCAGGACCAAGCCAAAAACATTCAGTACTTC. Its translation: CASSFWQDQAKNIQYF. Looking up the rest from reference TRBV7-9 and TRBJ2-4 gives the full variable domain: DTGVSQNPRHKITKRGQNVTFRCDPISEHNRLYWYRQTLGQGPEFLTYFQNEAQLEKSRLLSDRFSAERPKGSFSTLEIQRTEQGDSAMYLCASSFWQDQAKNIQYFGAGTRLSVL.

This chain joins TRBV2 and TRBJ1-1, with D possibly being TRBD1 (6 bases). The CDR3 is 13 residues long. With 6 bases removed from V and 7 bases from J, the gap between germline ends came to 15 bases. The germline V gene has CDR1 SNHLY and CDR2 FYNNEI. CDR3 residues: CASREGVSNEAFF. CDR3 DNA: TGTGCCAGCAGGGAGGGGGTGTCCAATGAAGCTTTCTTT.

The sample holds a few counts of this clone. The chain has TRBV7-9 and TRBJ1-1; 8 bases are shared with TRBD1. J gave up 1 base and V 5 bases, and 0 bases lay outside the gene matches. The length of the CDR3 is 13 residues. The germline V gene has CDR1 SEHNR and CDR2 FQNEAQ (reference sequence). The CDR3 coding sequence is TGTGCCAGCAGCGGACAGGGGAACACTGAAGCTTTCTTT. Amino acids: CASSGQGNTEAFF.

Written as DNA, the CDR3 is TGTGCCTTAAACAGGGGCACTGAAGCTTTCTTT. It is translated as CALNRGTEAFF. The chain is built from TRBV30 and TRBJ1-1, with 7 bases that match TRBD1. J lost 4 bases, V lost 7 bases, and 3 bases had no gene match. The germline V gene encodes CDR1 GTSNPN and CDR2 SVGIG (reference sequence). There are 11 residues in the CDR3.

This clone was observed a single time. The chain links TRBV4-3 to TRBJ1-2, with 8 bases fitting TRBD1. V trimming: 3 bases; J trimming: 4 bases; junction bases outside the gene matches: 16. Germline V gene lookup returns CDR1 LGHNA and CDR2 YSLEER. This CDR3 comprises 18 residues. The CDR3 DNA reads TGCGCCAGCAGCCAGGCGGCGCCCAGGGGGCGCGAAGCCTATGGCTACACCTTC. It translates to CASSQAAPRGREAYGYTF.

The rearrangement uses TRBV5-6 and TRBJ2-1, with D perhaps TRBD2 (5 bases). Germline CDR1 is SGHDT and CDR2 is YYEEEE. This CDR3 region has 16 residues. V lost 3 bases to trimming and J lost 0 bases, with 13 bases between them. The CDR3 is CASSSLTTRSYNEQFF. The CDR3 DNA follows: TGTGCCAGCAGCTCCCTGACTACACGCTCCTACAATGAGCAGTTCTTC. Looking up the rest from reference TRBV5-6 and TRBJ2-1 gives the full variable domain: DAGVTQSPTHLIKTRGQQVTLRCSPKSGHDTVSWYQQALGQGPQFIFQYYEEEERQRGNFPDRFSGHQFPNYSSELNVNALLLGDSALYLCASSSLTTRSYNEQFFGPGTRLTVL.

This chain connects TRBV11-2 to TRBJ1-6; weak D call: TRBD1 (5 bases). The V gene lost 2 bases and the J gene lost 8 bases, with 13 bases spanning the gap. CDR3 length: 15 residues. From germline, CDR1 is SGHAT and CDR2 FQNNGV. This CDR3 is CASSLWFRGDSPLHF. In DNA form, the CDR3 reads TGTGCCAGCAGCTTATGGTTTCGAGGGGATTCACCCCTCCACTTT.

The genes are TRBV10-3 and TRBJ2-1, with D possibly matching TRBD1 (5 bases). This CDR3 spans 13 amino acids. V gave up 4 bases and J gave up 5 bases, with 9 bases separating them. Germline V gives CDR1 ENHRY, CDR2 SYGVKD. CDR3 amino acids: CAISATDDNEQFF. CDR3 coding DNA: TGTGCCATCAGTGCGACAGATGACAATGAGCAGTTCTTC.

The CDR3 loop reads CAISESGVDGELFF. The CDR3 DNA is TGTGCCATCAGTGAATCTGGCGTGGACGGGGAGCTGTTTTTT. This chain joins TRBV10-3 and TRBJ2-2; D unresolved. The V end was cut by 3 bases, the J end by 7 bases, with 12 bases between. The V gene's germline CDR1 is ENHRY and CDR2 SYGVKD. The CDR3 totals 14 residues.

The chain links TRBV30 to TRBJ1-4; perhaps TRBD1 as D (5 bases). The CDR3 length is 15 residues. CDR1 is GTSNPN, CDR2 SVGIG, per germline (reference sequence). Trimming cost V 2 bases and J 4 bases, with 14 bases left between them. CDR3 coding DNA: TGTGCCTGGAGTCCCGCCGCAGGGTTTAATGAAAAACTGTTTTTT. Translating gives CAWSPAAGFNEKLFF.

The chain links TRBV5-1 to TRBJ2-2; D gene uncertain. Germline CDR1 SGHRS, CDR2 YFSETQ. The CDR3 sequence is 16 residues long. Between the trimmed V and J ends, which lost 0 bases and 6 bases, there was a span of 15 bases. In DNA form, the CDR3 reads TGCGCCAGCAGCTTGGTCGGAGTCTCGAGGTCCGGGGAGCTGTTTTTT. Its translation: CASSLVGVSRSGELFF.

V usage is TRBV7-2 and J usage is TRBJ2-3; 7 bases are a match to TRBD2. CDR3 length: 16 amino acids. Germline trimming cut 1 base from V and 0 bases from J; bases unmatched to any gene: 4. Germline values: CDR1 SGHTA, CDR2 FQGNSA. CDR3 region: CASSLEASGSTDTQYF. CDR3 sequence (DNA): TGTGCCAGCAGCTTAGAGGCTAGCGGTAGCACAGATACGCAGTATTTT.

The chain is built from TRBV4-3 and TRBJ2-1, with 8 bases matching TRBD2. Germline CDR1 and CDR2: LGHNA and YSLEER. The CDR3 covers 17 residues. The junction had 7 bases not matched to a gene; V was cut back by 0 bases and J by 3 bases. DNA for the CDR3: TGCGCCAGCAGCCAAGAACCGGCTAGCGGGTACTACAATGAGCAGTTCTTC. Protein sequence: CASSQEPASGYYNEQFF.

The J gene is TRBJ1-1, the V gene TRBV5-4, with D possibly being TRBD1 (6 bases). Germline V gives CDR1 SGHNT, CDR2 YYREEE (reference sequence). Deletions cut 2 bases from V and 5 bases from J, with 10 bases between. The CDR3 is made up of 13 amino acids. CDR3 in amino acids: CASSLRGETEAFF. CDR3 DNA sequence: TGTGCCAGCAGCTTAAGGGGGGAGACTGAAGCTTTCTTT. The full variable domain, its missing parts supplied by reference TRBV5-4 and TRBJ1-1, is ETGVTQSPTHLIKTRGQQVTLRCSSQSGHNTVSWYQQALGQGPQFIFQYYREEENGRGNFPPRFSGLQFPNYSSELNVNALELDDSALYLCASSLRGETEAFFGQGTRLTVV.

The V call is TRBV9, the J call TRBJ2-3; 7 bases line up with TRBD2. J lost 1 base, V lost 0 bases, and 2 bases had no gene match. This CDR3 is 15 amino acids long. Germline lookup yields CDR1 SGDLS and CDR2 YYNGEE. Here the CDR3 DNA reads TGTGCCAGCAGCGTAGTCGCGGGGGGCACAGATACGCAGTATTTT. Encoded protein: CASSVVAGGTDTQYF.